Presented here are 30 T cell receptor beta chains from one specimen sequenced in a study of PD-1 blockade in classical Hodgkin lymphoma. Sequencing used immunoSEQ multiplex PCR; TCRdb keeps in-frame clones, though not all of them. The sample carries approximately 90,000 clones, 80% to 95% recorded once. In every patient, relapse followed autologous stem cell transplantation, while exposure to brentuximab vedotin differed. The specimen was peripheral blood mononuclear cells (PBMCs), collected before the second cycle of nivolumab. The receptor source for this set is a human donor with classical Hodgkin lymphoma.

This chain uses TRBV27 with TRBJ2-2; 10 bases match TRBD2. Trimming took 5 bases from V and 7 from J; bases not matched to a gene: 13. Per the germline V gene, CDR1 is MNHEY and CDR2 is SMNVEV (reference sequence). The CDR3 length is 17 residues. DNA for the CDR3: TGTGCCAGCAGTCCGAACCCTCTAGCGGGAGTGGTCGGGGAGCTGTTTTTT. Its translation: CASSPNPLAGVVGELFF.

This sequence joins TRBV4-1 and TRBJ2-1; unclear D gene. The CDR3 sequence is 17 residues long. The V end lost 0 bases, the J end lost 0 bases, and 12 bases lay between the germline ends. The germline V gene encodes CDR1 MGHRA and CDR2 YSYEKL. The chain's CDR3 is CASSQDSGFSSYNEQFF. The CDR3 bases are TGCGCCAGCAGCCAAGATTCAGGCTTTAGCTCCTACAATGAGCAGTTCTTC.

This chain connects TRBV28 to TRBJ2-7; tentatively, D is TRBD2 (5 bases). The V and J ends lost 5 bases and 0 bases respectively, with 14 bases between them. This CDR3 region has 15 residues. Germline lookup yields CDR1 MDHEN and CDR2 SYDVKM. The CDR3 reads CASSGQRTASYEQYF. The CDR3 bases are TGTGCCAGCAGTGGCCAGCGGACCGCCTCCTACGAGCAGTACTTC.

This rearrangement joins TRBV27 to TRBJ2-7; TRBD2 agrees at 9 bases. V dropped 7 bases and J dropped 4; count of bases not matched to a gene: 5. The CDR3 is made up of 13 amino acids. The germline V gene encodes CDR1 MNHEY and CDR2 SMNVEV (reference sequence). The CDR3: CASTRGLAYEQYF. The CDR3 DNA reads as TGTGCCAGCACCCGGGGACTAGCTTACGAGCAGTACTTC.

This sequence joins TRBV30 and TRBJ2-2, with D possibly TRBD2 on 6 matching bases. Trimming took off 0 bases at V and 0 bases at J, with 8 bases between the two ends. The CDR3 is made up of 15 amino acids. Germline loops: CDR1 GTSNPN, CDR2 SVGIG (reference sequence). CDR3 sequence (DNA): TGTGCCTGGAGTGTACGGGGGACGAACACCGGGGAGCTGTTTTTT. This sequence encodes CAWSVRGTNTGELFF. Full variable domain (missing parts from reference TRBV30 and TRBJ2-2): SQTIHQWPATLVQPVGSPLSLECTVEGTSNPNLYWYRQAAGRGLQLLFYSVGIGQISSEVPQNLSASRPQDRQFILSSKKLLLSDSGFYLCAWSVRGTNTGELFFGEGSRLTVL.

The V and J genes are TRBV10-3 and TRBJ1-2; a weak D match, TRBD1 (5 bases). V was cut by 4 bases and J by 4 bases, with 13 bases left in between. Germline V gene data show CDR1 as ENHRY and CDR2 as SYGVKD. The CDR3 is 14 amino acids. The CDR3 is CAISGGRSTYGYTF. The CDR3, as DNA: TGTGCCATCAGTGGGGGCAGGTCGACCTATGGCTACACCTTC.

As DNA, the CDR3 is TGCGCCAGCAGTGCCGGACTAGCGGGAGAGGGCGAGCAGTACTTC. It yields the protein CASSAGLAGEGEQYF. The rearrangement joins TRBV10-1 to TRBJ2-7, with TRBD2 matching over 13 bases. Germline CDR1 WNHNN, CDR2 SYGVQD (reference sequence). With 4 bases clipped from V and 6 bases from J, the junction kept 6 bases outside the gene matches. The CDR3 has 15 amino acids.

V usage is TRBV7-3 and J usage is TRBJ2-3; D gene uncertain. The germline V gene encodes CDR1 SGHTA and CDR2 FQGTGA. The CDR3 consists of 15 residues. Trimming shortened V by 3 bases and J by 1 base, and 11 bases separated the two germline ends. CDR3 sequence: CASSFVTPRTDTQYF. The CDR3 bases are TGTGCCAGCAGCTTCGTAACACCCCGCACAGATACGCAGTATTTT. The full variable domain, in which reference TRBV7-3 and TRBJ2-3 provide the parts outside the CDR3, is GAGVSQTPSNKVTEKGKYVELRCDPISGHTALYWYRQSLGQGPEFLIYFQGTGAADDSGLPNDRFFAVRPEGSVSTLKIQRTERGDSAVYLCASSFVTPRTDTQYFGPGTRLTVL.

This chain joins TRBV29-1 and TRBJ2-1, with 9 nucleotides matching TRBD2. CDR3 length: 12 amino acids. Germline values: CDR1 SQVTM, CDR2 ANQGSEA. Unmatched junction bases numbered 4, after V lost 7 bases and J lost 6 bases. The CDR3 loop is CSGGLALNEQFF. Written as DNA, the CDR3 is TGCAGCGGGGGACTAGCCCTCAATGAGCAGTTCTTC.

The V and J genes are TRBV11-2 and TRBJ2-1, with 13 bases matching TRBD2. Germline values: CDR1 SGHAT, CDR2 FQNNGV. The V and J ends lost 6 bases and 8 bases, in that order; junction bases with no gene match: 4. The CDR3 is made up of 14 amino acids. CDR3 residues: CASRRLAGGHEQFF. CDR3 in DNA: TGTGCCAGCAGGAGACTAGCGGGAGGACATGAGCAGTTCTTC.

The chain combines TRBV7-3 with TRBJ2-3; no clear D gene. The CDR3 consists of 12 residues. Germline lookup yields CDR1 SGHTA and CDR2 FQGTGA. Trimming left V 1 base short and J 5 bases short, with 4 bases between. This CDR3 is CASSLIGDTQYF. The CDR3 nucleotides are TGTGCCAGCAGCTTAATTGGAGATACGCAGTATTTT.

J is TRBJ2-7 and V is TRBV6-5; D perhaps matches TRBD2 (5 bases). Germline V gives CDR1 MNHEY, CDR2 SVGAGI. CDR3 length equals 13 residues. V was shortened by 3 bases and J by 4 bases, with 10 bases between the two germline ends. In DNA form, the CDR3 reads TGTGCCAGCAGTTATGAGGGAAAGTACGAGCAGTACTTC. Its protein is CASSYEGKYEQYF.

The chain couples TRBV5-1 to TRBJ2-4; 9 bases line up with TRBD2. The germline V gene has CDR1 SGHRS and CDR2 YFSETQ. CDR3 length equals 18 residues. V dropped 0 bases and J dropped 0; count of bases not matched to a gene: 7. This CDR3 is CASSLALGGRGAKNIQYF. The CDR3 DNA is TGCGCCAGCAGCTTGGCCTTAGGCGGGAGGGGAGCCAAAAACATTCAGTACTTC.

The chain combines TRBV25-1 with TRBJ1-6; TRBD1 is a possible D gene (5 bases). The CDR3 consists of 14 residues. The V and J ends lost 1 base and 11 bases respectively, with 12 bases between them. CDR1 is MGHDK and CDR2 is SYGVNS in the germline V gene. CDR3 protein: CASSELGGITPLHF. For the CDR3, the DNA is TGTGCCAGCAGTGAATTGGGGGGGATAACACCCCTCCACTTT.

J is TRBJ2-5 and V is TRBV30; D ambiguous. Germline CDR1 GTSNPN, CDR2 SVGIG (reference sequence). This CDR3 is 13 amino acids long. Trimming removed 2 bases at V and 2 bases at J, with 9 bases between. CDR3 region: CAWSPVGQETQYF. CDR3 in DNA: TGTGCCTGGAGTCCCGTCGGTCAAGAGACCCAGTACTTC.

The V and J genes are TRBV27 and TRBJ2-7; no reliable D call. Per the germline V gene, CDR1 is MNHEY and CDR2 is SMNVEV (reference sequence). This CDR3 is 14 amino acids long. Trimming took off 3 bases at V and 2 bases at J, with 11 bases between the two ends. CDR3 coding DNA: TGTGCCAGCAGTTTCCACACCCCCACCTACGAGCAGTACTTC. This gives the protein CASSFHTPTYEQYF.

CDR3 amino acids: CASSSRGVAGVQYNEQFF. The CDR3 DNA sequence: TGTGCCAGCAGCTCGCGTGGGGTGGCGGGAGTTCAGTACAATGAGCAGTTCTTC. The J gene is TRBJ2-1, the V gene TRBV11-2; 7 bases align to TRBD2. The length of the CDR3 is 18 residues. Germline V gene data show CDR1 as SGHAT and CDR2 as FQNNGV. Unmatched junction bases numbered 16, after V lost 4 bases and J lost 4 bases.

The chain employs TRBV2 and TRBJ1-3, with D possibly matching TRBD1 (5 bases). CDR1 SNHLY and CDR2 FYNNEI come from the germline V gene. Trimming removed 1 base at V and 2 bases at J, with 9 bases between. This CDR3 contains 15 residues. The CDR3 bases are TGTGCCAGCAGTGAAGTTCCCAGGGCTGGAAACACCATATATTTT. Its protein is CASSEVPRAGNTIYF.

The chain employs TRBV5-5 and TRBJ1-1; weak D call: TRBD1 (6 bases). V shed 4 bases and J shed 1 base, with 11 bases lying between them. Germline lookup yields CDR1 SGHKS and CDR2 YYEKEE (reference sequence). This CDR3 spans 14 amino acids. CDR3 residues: CASSLGQRNTEAFF. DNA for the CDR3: TGTGCCAGCAGCCTAGGACAGCGGAACACTGAAGCTTTCTTT.

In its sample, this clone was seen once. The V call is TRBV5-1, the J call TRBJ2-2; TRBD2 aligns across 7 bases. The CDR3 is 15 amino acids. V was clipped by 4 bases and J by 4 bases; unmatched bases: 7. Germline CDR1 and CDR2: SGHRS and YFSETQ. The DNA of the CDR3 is TGCGCCAGCAGCCCGAGGGAGGGACCCACCGGGGAGCTGTTTTTT. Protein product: CASSPREGPTGELFF.

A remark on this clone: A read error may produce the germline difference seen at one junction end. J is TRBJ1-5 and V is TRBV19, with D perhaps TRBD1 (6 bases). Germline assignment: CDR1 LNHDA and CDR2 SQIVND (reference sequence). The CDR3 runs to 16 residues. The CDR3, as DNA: TGCAACAGGCTGGGGGCGGCGGGATATAGCAATCAGCCCCAGCATTTT. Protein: CNRLGAAGYSNQPQHF.

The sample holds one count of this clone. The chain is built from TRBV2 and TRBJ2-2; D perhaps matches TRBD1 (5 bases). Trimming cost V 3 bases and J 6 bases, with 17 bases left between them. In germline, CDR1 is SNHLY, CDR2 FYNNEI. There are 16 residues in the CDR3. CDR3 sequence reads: CASSDWAGRIPGELFF. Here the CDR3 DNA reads TGTGCCAGCAGTGATTGGGCAGGGCGGATTCCCGGGGAGCTGTTTTTT.

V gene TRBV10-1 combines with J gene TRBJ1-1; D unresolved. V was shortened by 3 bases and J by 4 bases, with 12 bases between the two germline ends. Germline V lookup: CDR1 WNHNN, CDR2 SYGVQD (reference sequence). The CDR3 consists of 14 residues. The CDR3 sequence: CASSDGRAVTEAFF. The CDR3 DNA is TGCGCCAGCAGTGATGGGAGGGCCGTCACTGAAGCTTTCTTT.

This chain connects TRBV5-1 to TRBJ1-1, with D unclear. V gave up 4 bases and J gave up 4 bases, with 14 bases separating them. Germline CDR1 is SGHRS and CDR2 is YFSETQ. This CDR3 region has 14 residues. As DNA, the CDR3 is TGCGCCAGCAGCGCTGACCCGTCCCTCACTGAAGCTTTCTTT. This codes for CASSADPSLTEAFF.

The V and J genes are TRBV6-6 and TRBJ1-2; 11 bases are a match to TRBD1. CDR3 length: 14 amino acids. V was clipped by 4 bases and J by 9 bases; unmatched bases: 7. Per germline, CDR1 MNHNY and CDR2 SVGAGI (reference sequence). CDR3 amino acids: CASSSSGQGDSYTF. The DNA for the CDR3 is TGTGCCAGCAGTTCCTCGGGACAGGGGGATAGCTACACCTTC.

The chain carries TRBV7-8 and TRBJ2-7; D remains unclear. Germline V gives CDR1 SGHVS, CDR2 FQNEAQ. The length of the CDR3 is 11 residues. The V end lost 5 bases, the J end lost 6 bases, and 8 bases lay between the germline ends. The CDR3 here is CASSPAAEQYF. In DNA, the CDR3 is TGTGCCAGCAGCCCTGCCGCCGAGCAGTACTTC.

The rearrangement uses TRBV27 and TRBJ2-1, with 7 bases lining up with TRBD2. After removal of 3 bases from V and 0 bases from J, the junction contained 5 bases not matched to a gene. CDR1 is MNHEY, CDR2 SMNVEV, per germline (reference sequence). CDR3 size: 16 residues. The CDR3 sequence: CASSFGLAGSYNEQFF. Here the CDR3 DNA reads TGTGCCAGCAGTTTCGGATTAGCGGGCTCCTACAATGAGCAGTTCTTC.

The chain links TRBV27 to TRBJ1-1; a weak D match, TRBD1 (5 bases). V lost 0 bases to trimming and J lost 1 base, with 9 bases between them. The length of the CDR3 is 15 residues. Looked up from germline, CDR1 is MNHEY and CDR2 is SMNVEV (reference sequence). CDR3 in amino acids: CASSLSAGRNTEAFF. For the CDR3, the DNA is TGTGCCAGCAGTTTATCGGCGGGGCGGAACACTGAAGCTTTCTTT.

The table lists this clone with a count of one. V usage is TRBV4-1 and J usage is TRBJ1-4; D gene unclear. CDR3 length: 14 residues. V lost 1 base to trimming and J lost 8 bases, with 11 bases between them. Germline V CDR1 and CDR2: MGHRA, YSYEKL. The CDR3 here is CASSQGPGREKLFF. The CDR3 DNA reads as TGCGCCAGCAGCCAAGGTCCAGGAAGGGAAAAACTGTTTTTT.

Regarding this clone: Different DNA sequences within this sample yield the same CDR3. This CDR3 reads CASSSQGLNTEAFF. Here the CDR3 DNA reads TGTGCCAGCAGCTCGCAGGGGCTGAACACTGAAGCTTTCTTT. The rearrangement joins TRBV5-6 to TRBJ1-1; TRBD1 is a possible D gene (6 bases). In germline, CDR1 is SGHDT, CDR2 YYEEEE. The CDR3 has 14 residues. The ends were cut back, 3 bases at V and 0 bases at J, with 9 bases in the middle.